This T cell receptor beta chain is drawn from a study of cytomegalovirus exposure and HLA in healthy donors. Study details: Prior work identified more than 90 million unique TCR beta sequences in approximately 180 million T cells.

PCR used 60 Vbeta primers and 13 Jbeta primers. Clones were sequenced by immunoSEQ multiplex PCR, and TCRdb holds only the in-frame ones, with some missing. The sample shows roughly 100,000 clones, around four fifths of them seen only once. The trim removed 6 bases at V and 0 bases at J, leaving 3 bases unmatched. Germline V gives CDR1 SGHAT, CDR2 FQNNGV. This CDR3 region has 14 residues. The source material was PBMCs. The rearrangement links TRBV11-2 to TRBJ2-3; 7 nucleotides match TRBD2. This TCR was recovered from a woman aged 40 to 50 in good health and CMV-seropositive. The CDR3 is CASRPTSSTDTQYF. The CDR3 nucleotides read TGTGCCAGCAGGCCGACTAGCAGCACAGATACGCAGTATTTT.